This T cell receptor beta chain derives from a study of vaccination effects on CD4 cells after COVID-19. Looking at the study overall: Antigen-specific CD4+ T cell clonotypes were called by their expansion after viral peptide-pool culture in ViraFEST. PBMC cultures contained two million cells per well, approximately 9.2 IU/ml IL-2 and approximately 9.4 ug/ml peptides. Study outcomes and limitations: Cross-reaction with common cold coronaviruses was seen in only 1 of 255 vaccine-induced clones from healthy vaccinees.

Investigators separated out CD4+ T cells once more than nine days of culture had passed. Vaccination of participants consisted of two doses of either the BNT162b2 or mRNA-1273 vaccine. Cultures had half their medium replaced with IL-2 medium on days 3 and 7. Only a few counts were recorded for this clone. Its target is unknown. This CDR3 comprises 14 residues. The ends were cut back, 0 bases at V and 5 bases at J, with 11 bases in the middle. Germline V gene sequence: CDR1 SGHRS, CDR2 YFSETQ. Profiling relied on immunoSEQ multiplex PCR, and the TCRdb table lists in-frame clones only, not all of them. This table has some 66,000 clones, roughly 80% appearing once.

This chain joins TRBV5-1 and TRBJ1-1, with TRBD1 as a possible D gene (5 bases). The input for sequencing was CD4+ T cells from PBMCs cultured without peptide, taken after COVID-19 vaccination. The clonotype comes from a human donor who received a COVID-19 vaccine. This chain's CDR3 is CASSLVGGWTEAFF. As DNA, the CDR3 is TGCGCCAGCAGCTTGGTGGGGGGGTGGACTGAAGCTTTCTTT.